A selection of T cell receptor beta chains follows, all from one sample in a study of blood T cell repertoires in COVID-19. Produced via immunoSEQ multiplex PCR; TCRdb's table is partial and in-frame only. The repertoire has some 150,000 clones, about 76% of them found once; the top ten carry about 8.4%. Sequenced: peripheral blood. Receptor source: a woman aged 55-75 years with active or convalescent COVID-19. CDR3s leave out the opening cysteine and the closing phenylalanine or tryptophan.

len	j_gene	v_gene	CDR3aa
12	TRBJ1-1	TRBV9	ASSVVSGVTEAF
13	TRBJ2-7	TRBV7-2	ASSPRTSGTYEQY
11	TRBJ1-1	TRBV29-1	SVHYGGNTEAF
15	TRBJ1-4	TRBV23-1	ASSQSRYETENEKLF
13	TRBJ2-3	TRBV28	ASSLMGARADTQY
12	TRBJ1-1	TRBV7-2	ASSSTPGETEAF
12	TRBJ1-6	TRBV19	ASSIAGKDSPLH
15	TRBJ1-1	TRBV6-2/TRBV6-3	ASSYFGTSHGDTEAF
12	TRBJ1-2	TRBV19	ASSPGGSNYGYT
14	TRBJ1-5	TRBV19	ASSKRRQGGDQPQH
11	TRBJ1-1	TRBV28	ASSFSGGTEAF
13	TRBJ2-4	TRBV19	ASSMGTGTKNIQY
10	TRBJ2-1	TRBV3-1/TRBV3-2	ASSQSFNEQF
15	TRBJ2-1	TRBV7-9	ASSHYVDRGGYNEQF
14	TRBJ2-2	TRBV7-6	ASSLAGPPRTGELF
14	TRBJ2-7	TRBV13	ASSPRAGANSYEQY
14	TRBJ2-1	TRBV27	ASSAGIPSSYNEQF
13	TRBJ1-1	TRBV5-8	ASSLAAGMNTEAF
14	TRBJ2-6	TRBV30	AWKVTGLSGANVLT
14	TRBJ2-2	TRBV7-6	ASSLLGGGQTGELF
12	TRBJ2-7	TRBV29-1	SVVGTGGPYEQY
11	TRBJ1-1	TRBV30	AWNRQGNTEAF
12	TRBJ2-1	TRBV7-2	ASSPRLAANEQF
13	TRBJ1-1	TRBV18	ASSPTGQEGTEAF
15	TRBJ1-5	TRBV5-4	ASSRGGVLVSNQPQH
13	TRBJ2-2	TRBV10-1	APPEGRRNTGELF
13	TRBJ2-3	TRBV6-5	ASRASGRGTDTQY
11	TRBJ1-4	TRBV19	ATADRGGEKLF
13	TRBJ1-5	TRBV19	ASSGGTGNNQPQH
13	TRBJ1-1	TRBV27	ASSATDRGLAEAF
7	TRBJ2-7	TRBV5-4	ASTYEQY
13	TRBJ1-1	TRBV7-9	ASSQPDSLAFEAF
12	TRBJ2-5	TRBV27	ASSKRGGQETQY
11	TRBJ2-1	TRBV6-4	ASSRETGNEQF